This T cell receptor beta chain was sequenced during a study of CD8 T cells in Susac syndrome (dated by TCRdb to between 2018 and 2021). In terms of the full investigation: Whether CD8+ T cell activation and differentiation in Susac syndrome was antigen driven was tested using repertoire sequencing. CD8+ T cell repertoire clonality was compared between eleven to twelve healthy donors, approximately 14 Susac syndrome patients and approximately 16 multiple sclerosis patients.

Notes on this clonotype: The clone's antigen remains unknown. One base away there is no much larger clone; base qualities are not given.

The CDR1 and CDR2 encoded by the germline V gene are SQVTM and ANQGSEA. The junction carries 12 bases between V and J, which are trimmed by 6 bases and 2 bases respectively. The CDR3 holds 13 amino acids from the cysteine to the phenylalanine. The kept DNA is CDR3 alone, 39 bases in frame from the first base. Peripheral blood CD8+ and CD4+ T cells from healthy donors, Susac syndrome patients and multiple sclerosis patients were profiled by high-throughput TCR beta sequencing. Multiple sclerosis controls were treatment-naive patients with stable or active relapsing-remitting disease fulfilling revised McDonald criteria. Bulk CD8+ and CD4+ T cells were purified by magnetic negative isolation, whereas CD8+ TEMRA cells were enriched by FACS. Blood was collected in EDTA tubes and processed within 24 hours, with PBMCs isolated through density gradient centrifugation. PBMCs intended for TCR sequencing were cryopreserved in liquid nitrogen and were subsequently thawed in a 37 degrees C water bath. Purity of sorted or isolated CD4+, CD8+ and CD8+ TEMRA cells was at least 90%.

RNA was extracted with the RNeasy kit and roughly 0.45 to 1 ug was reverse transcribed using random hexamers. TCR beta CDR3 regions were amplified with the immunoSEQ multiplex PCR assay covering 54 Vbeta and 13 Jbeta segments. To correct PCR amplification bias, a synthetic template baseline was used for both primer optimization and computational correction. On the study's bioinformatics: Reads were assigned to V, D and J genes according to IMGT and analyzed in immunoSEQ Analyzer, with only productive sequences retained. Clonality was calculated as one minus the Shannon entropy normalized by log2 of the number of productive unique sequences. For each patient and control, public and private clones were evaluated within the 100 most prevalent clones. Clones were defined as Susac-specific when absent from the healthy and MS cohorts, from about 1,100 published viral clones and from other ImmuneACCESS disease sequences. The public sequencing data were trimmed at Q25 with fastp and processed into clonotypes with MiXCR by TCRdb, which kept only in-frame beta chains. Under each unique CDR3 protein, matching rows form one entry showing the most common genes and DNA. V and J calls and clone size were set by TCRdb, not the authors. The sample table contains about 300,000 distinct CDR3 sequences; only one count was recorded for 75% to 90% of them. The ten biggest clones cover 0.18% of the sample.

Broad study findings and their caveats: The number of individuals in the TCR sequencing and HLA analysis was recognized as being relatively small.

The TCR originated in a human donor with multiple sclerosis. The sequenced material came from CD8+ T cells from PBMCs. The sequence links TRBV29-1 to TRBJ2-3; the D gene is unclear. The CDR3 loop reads CSVEVRLTDTQYF. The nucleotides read TGCAGCGTAGAGGTACGGCTCACAGATACGCAGTATTTT.